The T cell receptor (beta chain) under discussion was sequenced for a study of blood T cells in healthy people across ages. A sample-barcoded 5' primer and a J-beta primer mix were used in a second PCR of about 6 to 11 cycles. MiXCR was run by TCRdb on the 5' RACE reads, yielding one entry per CDR3 protein. This sample yields about 1.5 million distinct CDR3 sequences, of which roughly 40% are seen a single time; approximately 7.9% belongs to the top ten. The CDR3 loop spans 16 amino acids. Per the germline V gene, CDR1 is SGHRS and CDR2 is YFSETQ. V was clipped by 3 bases and J by 2 bases, with 17 bases between them.

The source of this sequence is a woman younger than 35 in good health. Sequenced sample: blood. J is TRBJ2-5 and V is TRBV5-1; D is uncertain. The CDR3 loop reads CASSWNPGGAQETQYF. The CDR3 bases are TGCGCCAGCAGCTGGAACCCCGGTGGTGCTCAAGAGACCCAGTACTTC. Drawing the rest from reference TRBV5-1 and TRBJ2-5, the complete variable domain is KAGVTQTPRYLIKTRGQQVTLSCSPISGHRSVSWYQQTPGQGLQFLFEYFSETQRNKGNFPGRFSGRQFSNSRSEMNVSTLELGDSALYLCASSWNPGGAQETQYFGPGTRLLVL.